This T cell receptor beta chain is drawn from a study of shared clonotypes between healthy human individuals (TCRdb year 2020). About the full investigation: The cohort included three men and two women between 18 and 49 years of age. Leukapheresis yielded between about 0.85 and 10 billion PBMCs per donor. Different laboratories and diverse techniques were used to prepare libraries and sequence TCR repertoires, to increase sequencing depth and limit assay-specific biases. To estimate repertoire size and how much clonotype sharing occurs between individuals, the study deeply sequenced the blood TCR repertoires of several healthy adults. For each donor, three plates each were used for CD4 naive and CD4 memory, two plates were used for CD8 naive, and one plate was used for CD8 memory.

A word on this clone: It lacks a known antigen. No base quality values were provided; no much bigger clone lies one nucleotide off.

Here is what the overall study found, with its caveats: Sampling was restricted to blood, and TCR repertoires in tissue are likely to differ from TCR repertoires in blood. The genetic and exposure-history diversity represented was limited by the small number of donors. Pairwise subsampling led to the expectation that sequencing depth would affect the degree of clonotype sharing among donors. Naive subsets generally had larger estimated clonotype richness than memory subsets did. Even with the large sequencing depth, rarefaction of the sorted-subset datasets indicated that sequencing was incomplete. When a few donors were compared, the shared fraction of clonotypes was 5% to 6.5% for naive CD4, more than 3% for naive CD8, 2% to 2.5% for memory CD4, and around 0.4% for memory CD8. Higher generation probabilities were observed for clonotypes shared by all four sorted-subset donors than for non-shared clonotypes.

Donors were healthy HIV-negative adults with no recently reported acute infections or vaccinations. Only Caucasian adults living in Nashville, Tennessee, USA were represented among the donors. Magnetic negative selection was used to enrich CD4+ T cells, after which naive cells were positively selected on CD45RA and the negative fraction became the memory subset. After blood collection by leukapheresis, PBMCs were isolated using Ficoll-Histopaque density gradient centrifugation and then cryopreserved in the vapor phase of liquid nitrogen. Purity and quantity of every magnetically sorted T cell population were checked by analytical flow cytometry. Each sorted fraction had its genomic DNA isolated and then quantified by UV absorbance on a Nanodrop 2000c. Using the deep immunoSEQ assay, multiplex PCR amplified TCR CDR3 regions from genomic DNA. Extracted genomic DNA from each cell subset was distributed evenly across all wells of several immunoSEQ 96-well plates, and each plate was treated as a replicate. Each replicate PCR for sorted subsets received around 200 ng genomic DNA, equal to tens of thousands of T cell genomes. The purified libraries were quantified using a Qubit 3.0 fluorometer, sized with a Bioanalyzer 2100, and then quantified again using the KAPA Library Quantification kit. Each immunoSEQ 96-well plate was sequenced on its own single-read 150-cycle Illumina NextSeq 550 flow cell. For the original study's pipeline: Because only junctional sequences without quality scores were contained in the immunoSEQ output, filtering matching that applied to full-length reads could not be performed. To assign V/J genes and CDR3, sequences were annotated against IMGT germline references using PyIR, a Python wrapper for IgBLAST v1.9. Reads were filtered out if the reads had weak V/J assignments (E-value above 1e-6), no CDR3, stop codons, out-of-frame junctions, or ambiguous translated residues. A V3J clonotype was defined by an identical inferred V gene, J gene, and CDR3 amino acid sequence. Percentage overlap between repertoires was computed as shared unique clonotypes divided by the size of the smaller repertoire. Three approaches were used to assess repertoire richness: RTK rarefaction, the Chao1 estimator, and Recon v2.1 estimates of unobserved clonotypes. Generation probabilities were computed with OLGA for all TCRbeta clonotypes obtained by the gDNA method from a few donors. In its TCRdb copy, this immuneACCESS table keeps in-frame sequences only and misses some clones. Where compared with another copy, unresolved V genes explain less than half of these, and the others have no known cause. Clone size and the V and J calls come from that table; the DNA yielded D and trimming. A total of about a million clones appear in this sample, 60% to 85% of them only once. Roughly 0.9% of the sample rests with the top ten.

V is cut back by 1 base and J by 7 bases, with 4 bases in the junction unmatched. The germline V gene specifies SQVTM as CDR1 and ANQGSEA as CDR2. Spanning cysteine to phenylalanine, the CDR3 consists of 13 amino acids. Only the CDR3 portion is preserved as DNA: 39 bases, with reading frame beginning at the first base. The chain was built from TRBV29-1 and TRBJ2-1, with 7 bases matching TRBD2. The receptor's source is a man between 18 and 29 years old in good health. Some clones in this sample may be carry-over from other donors' samples. The specimen sequenced was memory CD4+ T cells from PBMCs. Per the publication, the cell subset or site label means: CD45RA-negative fraction. Read as DNA, the sequence is TGCAGCGTTGAAGCGGGAGGTCGGAATGAGCAGTTCTTC. This yields the protein CSVEAGGRNEQFF.